The 21 T cell receptor beta chains reported below all come from one sample, sequenced in a study of shared clonotypes between healthy human individuals. Naive CD8 cells lacked CD45RO and underwent positive selection for CCR7, leaving out terminally differentiated effector memory CD45RA+ cells. Produced via immunoSEQ multiplex PCR; TCRdb's table is partial and in-frame only. The data show about 2 million clones, 85% to 95% seen once. The source material was naive CD8+ T cells sorted from blood. These receptor sequences come from a man between 18 and 29 years old in good health.

The rearrangement links TRBV6-1 to TRBJ2-7, with D possibly matching TRBD1 (5 bases). This CDR3 contains 15 residues. V gave up 1 base and J gave up 4 bases, with 14 bases separating them. CDR1 MNHNS and CDR2 SASEGT come from the germline V gene. The CDR3 nucleotides read TGTGCCAGCAGTGAAGTGGTGACAGCCCTTTACGAGCAGTACTTC. Its protein product is CASSEVVTALYEQYF.

As DNA, the CDR3 is TGTGCCAGTAGTTCGACTCCGGACAGCTACGAGCAGTACTTC. It yields the protein CASSSTPDSYEQYF. The chain couples TRBV19 to TRBJ2-7; perhaps TRBD1 as D (6 bases). The V and J ends lost 5 bases and 3 bases respectively, with 14 bases between them. CDR1 and CDR2 (germline): LNHDA, SQIVND (reference sequence). CDR3 length equals 14 residues.

Remarks on this clone: The same CDR3 arises from other DNA sequences in this sample as well. This chain links TRBV27 with TRBJ2-6; no firm D call. This CDR3 is built from 15 residues. With 0 bases removed from V and 0 bases from J, the gap between germline ends came to 3 bases. Germline V gene sequence: CDR1 MNHEY, CDR2 SMNVEV (reference sequence). The CDR3 DNA is TGTGCCAGCAGTTTATCCCCCTCTGGGGCCAACGTCCTGACTTTC. It specifies CASSLSPSGANVLTF.

CDR3 nucleotide sequence: TGTGCCAGCAGCTTAGAAGGGGTCAGCTCCTACGAGCAGTACTTC. Its translation is CASSLEGVSSYEQYF. This chain joins TRBV7-9 and TRBJ2-7; D may be TRBD1 (5 bases). The V gene lost 1 base and the J gene lost 0 bases, with 10 bases spanning the gap. Per germline, CDR1 SEHNR and CDR2 FQNEAQ (reference sequence). The CDR3 consists of 15 residues.

The V call is TRBV30, the J call TRBJ2-3; 8 bases agree with TRBD2. The V and J ends lost 2 bases and 7 bases, in that order; junction bases with no gene match: 5. CDR1 is GTSNPN, CDR2 SVGIG, per germline (reference sequence). The CDR3 totals 13 residues. This chain's CDR3 is CAWSYGRVNTQYF. The CDR3 coding sequence is TGTGCCTGGAGTTACGGGAGGGTAAATACGCAGTATTTT.

Here the CDR3 reads CASSYSTLEGTQYF. For the CDR3, the DNA is TGTGCCAGCAGTTACTCCACACTGGAGGGGACCCAGTACTTC. The chain combines TRBV6-6 with TRBJ2-5, with D tentatively TRBD2 (6 bases). This CDR3 contains 14 residues. Per the germline V gene, CDR1 is MNHNY and CDR2 is SVGAGI (reference sequence). Trimming stripped 0 bases from V and 7 bases from J, with 12 bases between.

The gene calls are TRBV14 and TRBJ2-7; TRBD2 might be the D (6 bases). V was clipped by 1 base and J by 2 bases, with 15 bases between them. The CDR3 loop spans 16 amino acids. Germline-derived CDR1 and CDR2 are SGHDN and FVKESK. The CDR3, as DNA: TGTGCCAGCAGCCAAGTGGGGGGAGTAAGCACCTACGAGCAGTACTTC. Amino acid sequence: CASSQVGGVSTYEQYF.

The chain links TRBV6-5 to TRBJ2-7; D might be TRBD2 (6 bases). Germline V CDR1 and CDR2: MNHEY, SVGAGI. The CDR3 sequence is 15 residues long. V gave up 4 bases and J gave up 3 bases, with 16 bases separating them. The CDR3 here is CASSSLRGGIYEQYF. CDR3 in DNA: TGTGCCAGCAGTTCCCTACGGGGCGGGATCTACGAGCAGTACTTC.

The rearrangement links TRBV10-3 to TRBJ2-5, with 11 bases that match TRBD2. Germline V gene data show CDR1 as ENHRY and CDR2 as SYGVKD. This CDR3 has 18 amino acids. V gave up 2 bases and J gave up 2 bases; unmatched junction bases: 10. The CDR3 loop is CAISEGRLAGLDQETQYF. CDR3 coding DNA: TGTGCCATCAGTGAGGGCAGACTAGCGGGGTTGGATCAAGAGACCCAGTACTTC.

V is TRBV19 and J is TRBJ1-6; D uncertain. Germline CDR1 is LNHDA and CDR2 is SQIVND (reference sequence). This CDR3 spans 15 amino acids. V dropped 3 bases and J dropped 7 bases, with 13 bases sitting between them. CDR3 sequence (DNA): TGTGCCAGTAGTATTTCGCTTGCTGGGAATTCACCCCTCCACTTT. Protein sequence: CASSISLAGNSPLHF.

The V call is TRBV2, the J call TRBJ1-5, with a possible D match to TRBD1 (5 bases). Germline V gives CDR1 SNHLY, CDR2 FYNNEI. The CDR3 consists of 14 residues. The V end lost 4 bases, the J end lost 9 bases, and 16 bases lay between the germline ends. In nucleotides, the CDR3 is TGTGCCAGCAGTGGGACATTAGGGAGTGGGCCCCAGCATTTT. It is translated as CASSGTLGSGPQHF.

Regarding this clone: The sample holds other DNA sequences that translate to the same CDR3. This chain connects TRBV9 to TRBJ2-7; D is unresolved. Between the trimmed V and J ends, which lost 0 bases and 2 bases, there was a span of 9 bases. The CDR3 totals 14 residues. Germline CDR1 and CDR2: SGDLS and YYNGEE. For the CDR3, the DNA is TGTGCCAGCAGCGTAGTCGACGGGCCCTACGAGCAGTACTTC. This gives the protein CASSVVDGPYEQYF.

V is TRBV5-1 and J is TRBJ2-7, with TRBD2 identical over 10 bases. CDR1 is SGHRS, CDR2 YFSETQ, per germline. V was pared by 4 bases and J by 3 bases, with 7 bases of the junction left unmatched. CDR3 size: 15 residues. The chain's CDR3 is CASSLWTSGNYEQYF. As DNA, the CDR3 is TGCGCCAGCAGCCTCTGGACTAGCGGCAACTACGAGCAGTACTTC.

The chain employs TRBV19 and TRBJ1-1; 9 bases fit TRBD1. CDR1 is LNHDA and CDR2 is SQIVND in the germline V gene (reference sequence). This CDR3 has 14 amino acids. Unmatched junction bases numbered 3, after V lost 7 bases and J lost 0 bases. This chain's CDR3 is CASIRTGVNTEAFF. The CDR3 DNA is TGTGCCAGTATACGGACAGGGGTGAACACTGAAGCTTTCTTT. The whole variable domain, remainder taken from reference TRBV19 and TRBJ1-1, is DGGITQSPKYLFRKEGQNVTLSCEQNLNHDAMYWYRQDPGQGLRLIYYSQIVNDFQKGDIAEGYSVSREKKESFPLTVTSAQKNPTAFYLCASIRTGVNTEAFFGQGTRLTVV.

This CDR3 reads CASSLADEQFF. The CDR3 bases are TGTGCCAGCAGCTTGGCCGATGAGCAGTTCTTC. The genes are TRBV5-4 and TRBJ2-1; no firm D call. The V and J ends lost 0 bases and 8 bases respectively, with 3 bases between them. The length of the CDR3 is 11 residues. CDR1 SGHNT and CDR2 YYREEE come from the germline V gene (reference sequence). Drawing the rest from reference TRBV5-4 and TRBJ2-1, the complete variable domain is ETGVTQSPTHLIKTRGQQVTLRCSSQSGHNTVSWYQQALGQGPQFIFQYYREEENGRGNFPPRFSGLQFPNYSSELNVNALELDDSALYLCASSLADEQFFGPGTRLTVL.

This chain connects TRBV7-6 to TRBJ2-5; 12 bases agree with TRBD2. This CDR3 comprises 14 residues. V lost 5 bases and J lost 5; bases outside the gene matches: 3. Germline-derived CDR1 and CDR2 are SGHVS and FNYEAQ. The CDR3 reads CASSQGLAGETQYF. The CDR3 DNA reads TGTGCCAGCAGCCAAGGACTAGCGGGGGAGACCCAGTACTTC.

As concerns this clone: Other DNA sequences of this sample code for an identical CDR3. V and J are TRBV2 and TRBJ2-7; D is possibly TRBD1 or TRBD2 (6 bases each). This CDR3 has 13 amino acids. Trimming removed 6 bases at V and 3 bases at J, with 12 bases between. The germline gives CDR1 SNHLY, CDR2 FYNNEI. CDR3 in amino acids: CASSLGGSYEQYF. Written as DNA, the CDR3 is TGTGCCAGCAGCTTAGGGGGGAGCTACGAGCAGTACTTC.

The V gene is TRBV12-1, the J gene TRBJ2-5. TRBV12-1 is tagged as a pseudogene. This CDR3 region has 15 residues. CDR3: CASSPYKIPRETQYF. The CDR3 bases are TGTGCCAGCAGCCCCTACAAGATTCCAAGGGAGACCCAGTACTTC.

Points on this clone: Other DNA variants within this sample encode the same CDR3. The rearrangement uses TRBV4-1 and TRBJ2-6; 7 bases align to TRBD1. Germline CDR1 is MGHRA and CDR2 is YSYEKL. The CDR3 loop spans 16 amino acids. V lost 0 bases, J lost 3 bases, and 2 bases stayed unmatched. This chain's CDR3 is CASSQETGYGANVLTF. DNA for the CDR3: TGCGCCAGCAGCCAAGAGACAGGGTATGGGGCCAACGTCCTGACTTTC.

The chain employs TRBV28 and TRBJ1-6, with TRBD1 as a possible D gene (5 bases). Deletions cut 0 bases from V and 0 bases from J, with 6 bases between. This CDR3 has 16 residues. Germline V gives CDR1 MDHEN, CDR2 SYDVKM. The CDR3 nucleotides read TGTGCCAGCAGTTTATGGGGGGACTCCTATAATTCACCCCTCCACTTT. Translated, it gives CASSLWGDSYNSPLHF.

The V gene is TRBV7-9, the J gene TRBJ2-7, with TRBD2 identical over 9 bases. Trimming took 5 bases from V and 5 from J; bases not matched to a gene: 10. The CDR3 covers 15 residues. The germline CDR1 and CDR2 sequences are SEHNR and FQNEAQ (reference sequence). The CDR3 bases are TGTGCCAGCAGCCCTGGGACTAGCAAAGGTCACGAGCAGTACTTC. It encodes CASSPGTSKGHEQYF.